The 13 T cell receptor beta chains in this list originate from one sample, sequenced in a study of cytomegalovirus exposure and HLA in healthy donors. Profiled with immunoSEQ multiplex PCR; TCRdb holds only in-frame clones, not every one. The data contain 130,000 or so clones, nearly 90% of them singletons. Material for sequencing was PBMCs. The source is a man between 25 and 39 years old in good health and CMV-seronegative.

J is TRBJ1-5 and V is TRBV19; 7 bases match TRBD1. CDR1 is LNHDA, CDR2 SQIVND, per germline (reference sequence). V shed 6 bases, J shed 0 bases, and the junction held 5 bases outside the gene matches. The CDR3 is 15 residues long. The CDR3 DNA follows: TGTGCCAGTAGGGTAGACAGGGCTAGCAATCAGCCCCAGCATTTT. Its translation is CASRVDRASNQPQHF. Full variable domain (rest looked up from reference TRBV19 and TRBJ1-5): DGGITQSPKYLFRKEGQNVTLSCEQNLNHDAMYWYRQDPGQGLRLIYYSQIVNDFQKGDIAEGYSVSREKKESFPLTVTSAQKNPTAFYLCASRVDRASNQPQHFGDGTRLSIL.

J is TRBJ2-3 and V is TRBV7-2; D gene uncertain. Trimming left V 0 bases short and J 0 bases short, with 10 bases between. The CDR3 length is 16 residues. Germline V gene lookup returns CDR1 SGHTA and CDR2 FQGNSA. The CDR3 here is CASSLARSPSTDTQYF. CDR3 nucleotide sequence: TGTGCCAGCAGCTTAGCCAGGTCCCCTAGCACAGATACGCAGTATTTT.

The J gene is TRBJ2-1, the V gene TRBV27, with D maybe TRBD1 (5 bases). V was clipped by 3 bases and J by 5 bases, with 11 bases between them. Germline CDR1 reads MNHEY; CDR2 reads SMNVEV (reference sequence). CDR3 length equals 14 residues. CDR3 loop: CASSFFKGNNEQFF. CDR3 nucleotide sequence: TGTGCCAGCAGTTTCTTTAAGGGGAACAATGAGCAGTTCTTC.

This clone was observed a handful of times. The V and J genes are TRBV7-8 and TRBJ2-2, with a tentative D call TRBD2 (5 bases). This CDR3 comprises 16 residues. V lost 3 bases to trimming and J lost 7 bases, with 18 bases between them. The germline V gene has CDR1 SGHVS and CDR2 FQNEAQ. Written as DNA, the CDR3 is TGTGCCAGCAGCTTCCGTGCCGGGGTCTATAACGGGGAGCTGTTTTTT. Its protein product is CASSFRAGVYNGELFF.

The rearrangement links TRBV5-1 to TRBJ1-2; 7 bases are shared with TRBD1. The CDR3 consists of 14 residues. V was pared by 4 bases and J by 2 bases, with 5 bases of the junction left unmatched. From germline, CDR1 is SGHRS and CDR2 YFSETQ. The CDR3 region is CASSTGQSNYGYTF. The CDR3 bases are TGCGCCAGCAGCACGGGACAGTCGAACTATGGCTACACCTTC.

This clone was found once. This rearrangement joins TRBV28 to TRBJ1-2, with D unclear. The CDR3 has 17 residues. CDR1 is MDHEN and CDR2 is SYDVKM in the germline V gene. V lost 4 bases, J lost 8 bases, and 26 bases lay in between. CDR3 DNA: TGTGCCAGCAGTTCCCCCTCAGCAGGAAGGGAGGGTGAAGGCTACACCTTC. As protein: CASSSPSAGREGEGYTF.

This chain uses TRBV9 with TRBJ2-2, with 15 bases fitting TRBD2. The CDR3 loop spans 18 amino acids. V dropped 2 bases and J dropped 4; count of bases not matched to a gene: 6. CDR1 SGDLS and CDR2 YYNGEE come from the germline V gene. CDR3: CASSVGLAGGPVTGELFF. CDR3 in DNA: TGTGCCAGCAGCGTTGGACTAGCGGGGGGGCCGGTCACCGGGGAGCTGTTTTTT. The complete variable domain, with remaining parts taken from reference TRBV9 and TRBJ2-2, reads DSGVTQTPKHLITATGQRVTLRCSPRSGDLSVYWYQQSLDQGLQFLIQYYNGEERAKGNILERFSAQQFPDLHSELNLSSLELGDSALYFCASSVGLAGGPVTGELFFGEGSRLTVL.

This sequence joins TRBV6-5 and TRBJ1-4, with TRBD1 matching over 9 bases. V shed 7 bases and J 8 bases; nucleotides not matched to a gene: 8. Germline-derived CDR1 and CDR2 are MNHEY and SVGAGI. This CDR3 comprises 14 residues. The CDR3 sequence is CASNGQGTREKLFF. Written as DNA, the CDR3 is TGTGCCAGCAACGGACAGGGGACGCGGGAAAAACTGTTTTTT.

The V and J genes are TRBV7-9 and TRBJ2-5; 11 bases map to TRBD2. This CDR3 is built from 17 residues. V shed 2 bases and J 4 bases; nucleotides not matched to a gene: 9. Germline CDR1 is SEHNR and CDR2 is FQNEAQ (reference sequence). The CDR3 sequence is CASSLPDGSGGAETQYF. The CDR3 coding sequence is TGTGCCAGCAGCTTACCCGATGGTAGCGGGGGGGCAGAGACCCAGTACTTC.

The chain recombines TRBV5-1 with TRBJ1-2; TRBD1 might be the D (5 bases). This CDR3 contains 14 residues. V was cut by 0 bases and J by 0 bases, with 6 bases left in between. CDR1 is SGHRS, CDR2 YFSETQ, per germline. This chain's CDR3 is CASSLEGANYGYTF. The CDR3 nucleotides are TGCGCCAGCAGCTTGGAAGGGGCTAACTATGGCTACACCTTC.

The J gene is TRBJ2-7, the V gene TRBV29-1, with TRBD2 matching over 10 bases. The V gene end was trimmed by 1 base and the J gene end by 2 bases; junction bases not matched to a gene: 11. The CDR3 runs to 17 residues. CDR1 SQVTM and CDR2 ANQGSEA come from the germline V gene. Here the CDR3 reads CSVEGILAGATAYEQYF. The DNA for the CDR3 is TGCAGCGTTGAAGGGATCCTAGCGGGGGCTACAGCCTACGAGCAGTACTTC.

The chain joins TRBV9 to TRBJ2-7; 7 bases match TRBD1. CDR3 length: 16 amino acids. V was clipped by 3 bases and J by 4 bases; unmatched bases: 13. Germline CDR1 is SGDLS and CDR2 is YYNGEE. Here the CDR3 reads CASSAAPRGNYYEQYF. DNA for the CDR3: TGTGCCAGCAGCGCCGCGCCCAGGGGGAACTATTACGAGCAGTACTTC.

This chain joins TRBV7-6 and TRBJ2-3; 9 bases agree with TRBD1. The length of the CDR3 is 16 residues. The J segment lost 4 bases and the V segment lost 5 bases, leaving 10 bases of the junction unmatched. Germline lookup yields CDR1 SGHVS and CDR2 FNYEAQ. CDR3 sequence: CASSPGQGVAADTQYF. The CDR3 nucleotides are TGTGCCAGCAGCCCGGGACAGGGTGTGGCAGCAGATACGCAGTATTTT.